The rows below give T cell receptor beta chains drawn from one sample of a study of cytotoxic CD8 clonotypes in ibrutinib-treated CLL. Assay: immunoSEQ multiplex PCR; the TCRdb copy retains only in-frame clones and omits some. The repertoire holds more than 8,500 clones, with approximately 60% as singletons. The sample in question was PBMCs, obtained before ibrutinib treatment. Every receptor here comes from a human donor with chronic lymphocytic leukemia. The conserved cysteine and the conserved F or W are not part of the CDR3 here.

V	J	CDR3
TRBV4-1	TRBJ2-7	ASSQREGGHYEQY
TRBV6-5	TRBJ1-6	ASTIRTGRNSPLH
TRBV18	TRBJ1-2	ASSPGVYGYT
TRBV18	TRBJ2-7	ASRTAHEQY
TRBV11-2	TRBJ2-3	ASSPRGGVGLGDTQY
TRBV29-1	TRBJ2-5	SVVIGGETQY
TRBV6-1	TRBJ2-1	ASNGPALEAQF
TRBV5-1	TRBJ1-5	ASSPAWGGNQPQH
TRBV29-1	TRBJ1-2	SVEGEQGLPNYGYT
TRBV28	TRBJ2-2	ASSLLWDRGYTGELF
TRBV7-9	TRBJ2-6	ASSPSENVLT
TRBV5-1	TRBJ1-2	ASSLELRGTGYT
TRBV5-5	TRBJ2-5	ASSLEETQY
TRBV30	TRBJ2-3	AWNFGADTQY
TRBV11-2	TRBJ2-4	ASSPRQSSLQY
TRBV7-2	TRBJ2-3	ASSLRGGGTDTQY
TRBV6-1	TRBJ1-5	ASSDPSERVGNQPQH
TRBV30	TRBJ2-6	AYRGGANVLT
TRBV7-6	TRBJ2-4	ASSLDAGNIQY
TRBV6-1	TRBJ2-1	ASSEPYGLAGGGNEQF
TRBV5-4	TRBJ1-1	ASSFPTGNYAEAF
TRBV7-2	TRBJ2-3	ASSLVAGANTDTQY
TRBV6-5	TRBJ1-1	ASSYPGQGAAF
TRBV29-1	TRBJ2-7	SVVPLAGGSYEQY
TRBV28	TRBJ2-1	ASRRTSMDNNEQF
TRBV4-1	TRBJ1-3	ASSQDPVGTANLLSGNTIY
TRBV5-4	TRBJ1-1	ASSQNTEAF
TRBV18	TRBJ1-1	ASSPSRSRGTEAF
TRBV30	TRBJ1-5	AWSHPPRQPQH
TRBV27	TRBJ1-4	ASSPGPAGNEKLF
TRBV7-8	TRBJ2-1	ASSLRLAGVVEQF
TRBV28	TRBJ1-2	ASRGGGLGYT